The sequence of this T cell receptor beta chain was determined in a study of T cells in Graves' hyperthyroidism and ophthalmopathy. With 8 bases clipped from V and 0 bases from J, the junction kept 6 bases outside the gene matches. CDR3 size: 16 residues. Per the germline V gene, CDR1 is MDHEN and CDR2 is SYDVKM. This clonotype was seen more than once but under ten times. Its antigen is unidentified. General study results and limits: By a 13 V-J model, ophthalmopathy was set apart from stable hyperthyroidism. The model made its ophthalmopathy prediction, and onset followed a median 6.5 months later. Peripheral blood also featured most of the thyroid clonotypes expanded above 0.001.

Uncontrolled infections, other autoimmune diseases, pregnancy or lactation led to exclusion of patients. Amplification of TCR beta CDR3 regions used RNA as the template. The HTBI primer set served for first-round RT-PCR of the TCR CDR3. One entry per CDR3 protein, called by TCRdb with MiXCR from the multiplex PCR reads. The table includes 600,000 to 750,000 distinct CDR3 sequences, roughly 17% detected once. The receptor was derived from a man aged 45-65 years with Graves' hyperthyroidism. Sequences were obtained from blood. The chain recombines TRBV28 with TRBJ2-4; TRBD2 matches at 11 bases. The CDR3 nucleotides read TGTGCCAGCGGGAGACTAGCGGGACTAGCCAAAAACATTCAGTACTTC. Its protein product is CASGRLAGLAKNIQYF. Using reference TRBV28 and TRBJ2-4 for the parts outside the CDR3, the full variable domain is DVKVTQSSRYLVKRTGEKVFLECVQDMDHENMFWYRQDPGLGLRLIYFSYDVKMKEKGDIPEGYSVSREKKERFSLILESASTNQTSMYLCASGRLAGLAKNIQYFGAGTRLSVL.